This TCR beta chain was documented in a study of beta chain features in type 1 diabetes. Study-level findings and limits: Individuals with type 1 diabetes displayed fewer insertions and more deletions at VDJ junctions. Within each of all four CD4+ subsets, Type 1 diabetes patients had TCRB CDR3s that were moderately but significantly shorter.

In its sample, this clone was seen a few times. Its antigen remains unknown. The isolated RNA, all of it, was reverse transcribed, so expressed TCRB transcripts were what got sequenced. Using immunoSEQ multiplex PCR, the repertoire was profiled, and TCRdb retains in-frame clones only, with some absent. Of about 52,000 clones in the sample, roughly 40% are singletons; the top ten hold roughly 1.5%. This CDR3 contains 16 residues. Trimming at V came to 4 bases and at J to 0 bases, leaving 9 bases not matched to a gene. Per the germline V gene, CDR1 is MDHEN and CDR2 is SYDVKM. Material for sequencing was Tregs from blood. The chain links TRBV28 to TRBJ2-7, with 7 bases aligning to TRBD2. The TCR originated in a man aged 30-40 years with type 1 diabetes. The CDR3 loop is CASSSLPAGASYEQYF. The CDR3 DNA follows: TGTGCCAGCAGTTCTCTTCCGGCGGGAGCCTCCTACGAGCAGTACTTC.